The 2 T cell receptor beta chains below were found in one sample sequenced in a study of cytomegalovirus exposure and HLA in healthy donors. PCR primers comprised 60 Vbeta and 13 Jbeta primers. TCRdb's table, derived via immunoSEQ multiplex PCR, lists solely in-frame clones and lacks some. This table has about 150,000 clones, roughly 73% appearing once. What was sequenced was PBMCs. All receptors derive from a woman between 18 and 29 years old in good health and CMV-seronegative.

This clone occurred a few times. A far bigger clonotype differs at one base, so this is likely a read error. At the DNA level, this CDR3 is encoded by other sequences in the same sample as well. Here the CDR3 DNA reads TGCGCCAGCAGCTTGGGTCTCTATGGCTACACCTTC. Its protein is CASSLGLYGYTF. V usage is TRBV5-1 and J usage is TRBJ1-2; D is undetermined. V lost 0 bases, J lost 4 bases, and 4 bases lay in between. CDR1 is SGHRS, CDR2 YFSETQ, per germline. The CDR3 is made up of 12 amino acids.

This chain links TRBV5-1 with TRBJ2-3; D might be TRBD1 (5 bases). Per germline, CDR1 SGHRS and CDR2 YFSETQ. This CDR3 region has 17 residues. V was cut by 5 bases and J by 0 bases, with 19 bases left in between. CDR3 DNA: TGCGCCAGCAGGCAACGGACACACGTAACCAGCACAGATACGCAGTATTTT. The encoded protein is CASRQRTHVTSTDTQYF.